Following are 15 T cell receptor beta chains from one sample sequenced in a study of memory CD4+ T cells and cytomegalovirus serostatus. Single viable CD3+CD4+CD8-CD45RO+ cells were sorted as the memory CD4+ T cells. Assay: immunoSEQ multiplex PCR; the TCRdb copy retains only in-frame clones and omits some. Among some 60,000 clones listed, about 81% were seen once. The material sequenced was memory CD4+ T cells from blood. The receptors here all came from an adult in good health and CMV-seronegative.

V gene TRBV30 combines with J gene TRBJ1-5; D is unclear. The CDR3 runs 13 residues. Germline V gene lookup returns CDR1 GTSNPN and CDR2 SVGIG (reference sequence). Trimming pared 3 bases from V and 3 bases from J, leaving 9 bases between. CDR3: CAWRQNTNQPQHF. CDR3 DNA: TGTGCCTGGAGACAGAACACCAATCAGCCCCAGCATTTT.

The rearrangement joins TRBV7-8 to TRBJ2-3, with D possibly TRBD2 on 6 matching bases. Trimming left V 5 bases short and J 1 base short, with 10 bases between. This CDR3 is built from 14 residues. CDR1 is SGHVS, CDR2 FQNEAQ, per germline. The CDR3 protein is CASSIREGTDTQYF. The CDR3 DNA reads TGTGCCAGCAGCATTAGGGAGGGCACAGATACGCAGTATTTT. Based on the CDR3 plus reference TRBV7-8 and TRBJ2-3, the full variable domain is GAGVSQSPRYKVAKRGQDVALRCDPISGHVSLFWYQQALGQGPEFLTYFQNEAQLDKSGLPSDRFFAERPEGSVSTLKIQRTQQEDSAVYLCASSIREGTDTQYFGPGTRLTVL.

The chain uses TRBV29-1 and TRBJ2-2; no firm D call. This CDR3 is built from 13 residues. Germline loops: CDR1 SQVTM, CDR2 ANQGSEA. The germline V and J ends were trimmed by 3 bases and 0 bases, with 5 bases remaining between them. This CDR3 reads CSVDSPNTGELFF. DNA of the CDR3: TGCAGCGTTGACAGTCCGAACACCGGGGAGCTGTTTTTT.

The chain links TRBV12-5 to TRBJ1-5, with 7 bases identical to TRBD1. The germline gives CDR1 LGHNT, CDR2 FRNRAP. V was clipped by 7 bases and J by 11 bases; unmatched bases: 11. This CDR3 comprises 13 residues. The CDR3 protein is CASAQGKDRSQHF. The CDR3 region has the DNA TGTGCTAGTGCCCAGGGGAAGGACAGGTCCCAGCATTTT.

The rearrangement joins TRBV14 to TRBJ2-7, with 11 bases matching TRBD2. Germline V gene lookup returns CDR1 SGHDN and CDR2 FVKESK. After removal of 0 bases from V and 5 bases from J, the junction contained 3 bases not matched to a gene. This CDR3 comprises 15 residues. CDR3 region: CASSQDLLAGDEQYF. CDR3 nucleotide sequence: TGTGCCAGCAGCCAAGATTTACTAGCGGGAGACGAGCAGTACTTC.

The V and J genes are TRBV19 and TRBJ2-1; D possibly corresponds to TRBD2 (6 bases). Germline V gene sequence: CDR1 LNHDA, CDR2 SQIVND (reference sequence). CDR3 length equals 13 residues. V lost 3 bases, J lost 10 bases, and 13 bases lay in between. For the CDR3, the DNA is TGTGCCAGTAGTATTGACCGCCGGGGGGAGCAGTTCTTC. It is translated as CASSIDRRGEQFF.

The chain is built from TRBV18 and TRBJ2-2, with D maybe TRBD1 (6 bases). V lost 2 bases and J 3 bases, leaving 10 bases between the germline ends. CDR3 length: 15 amino acids. Germline CDR1 KGHSH, CDR2 LQKENI. DNA for the CDR3: TGTGCCAGCTCACCAGTACAGGGCGACACCGGGGAGCTGTTTTTT. Protein sequence: CASSPVQGDTGELFF.

The rearrangement joins TRBV5-1 to TRBJ1-1; no definite D call. The V and J ends lost 4 bases and 2 bases respectively, with 18 bases between them. The CDR3 has 16 residues. Germline V gene lookup returns CDR1 SGHRS and CDR2 YFSETQ. The CDR3 spells CASSPSSRDINTEAFF. The DNA for the CDR3 is TGCGCCAGCAGCCCGAGCTCACGGGATATAAACACTGAAGCTTTCTTT.

This clone was detected once. The chain combines TRBV19 with TRBJ1-1, with 12 bases matching TRBD1. Germline V lookup: CDR1 LNHDA, CDR2 SQIVND (reference sequence). The length of the CDR3 is 15 residues. V gave up 5 bases and J gave up 4 bases; unmatched junction bases: 5. The CDR3 here is CASSLGQGAATEAFF. CDR3 coding DNA: TGTGCCAGTAGTTTGGGACAGGGGGCGGCCACTGAAGCTTTCTTT.

The V call is TRBV19, the J call TRBJ2-1, with 10 bases identical to TRBD2. V lost 5 bases, J lost 4 bases, and 5 bases stayed unmatched. CDR3 length: 15 residues. The germline V gene has CDR1 LNHDA and CDR2 SQIVND (reference sequence). CDR3 residues: CASSLSSGSYNEQFF. CDR3 in DNA: TGTGCCAGTAGTTTATCTAGCGGGAGTTACAATGAGCAGTTCTTC.

The chain recombines TRBV11-2 with TRBJ1-2, with 7 bases that match TRBD1. This CDR3 spans 15 amino acids. Per the germline V gene, CDR1 is SGHAT and CDR2 is FQNNGV. Trimming removed 5 bases from V and 6 bases from J; junction bases left unmatched: 12. CDR3 DNA: TGTGCCAGCAGCCGCCTAGGGCAGGGGGTGGATGGCTACACCTTC. Its protein is CASSRLGQGVDGYTF.

This chain links TRBV5-1 with TRBJ2-1, with TRBD2 matching 9 bases. The germline gives CDR1 SGHRS, CDR2 YFSETQ. The CDR3 covers 16 residues. Unmatched junction bases numbered 12, after V lost 4 bases and J lost 7 bases. The DNA for the CDR3 is TGCGCCAGCAGCCCCGGCCCTAGCGGGACTAGGAATGAGCAGTTCTTC. It specifies CASSPGPSGTRNEQFF.

This chain uses TRBV7-3 with TRBJ2-7; D unclear. Trimming took off 11 bases at V and 1 base at J, with 15 bases between the two ends. The CDR3 loop spans 13 amino acids. CDR1 SGHTA and CDR2 FQGTGA come from the germline V gene. CDR3 DNA: TGTGCCCTAGGATTTTCCCCTTCCTACGAGCAGTACTTC. Translating it yields CALGFSPSYEQYF.

To note about this clone: The junction does not match germline at one end; this may be a read error. The genes are TRBV2 and TRBJ2-2; tentative D call: TRBD1 (6 bases). CDR3 size: 14 residues. Germline values: CDR1 SNHLY, CDR2 FYNNEI. The CDR3 region has the DNA TGTGCCAGCAGGGAAGTACAGGGCTCCGGGGAGCTGTTTTTT. Encoded protein: CASREVQGSGELFF.

The chain uses TRBV7-9 and TRBJ2-5; D not resolved. Trimming pared 4 bases from V and 4 bases from J, leaving 7 bases between. The germline CDR1 and CDR2 sequences are SEHNR and FQNEAQ (reference sequence). The CDR3 consists of 12 residues. CDR3 bases: TGTGCCAGCAGCTCGATGGGAGAGACCCAGTACTTC. Protein product: CASSSMGETQYF.